The 28 T cell receptor beta chains given below trace back to one sample, sequenced in a study of blood T cell repertoires in COVID-19 (dated by TCRdb to about 2020). Library construction relied on the immunoSEQ multiplex PCR assay. TCRdb stores this immuneACCESS table with in-frame sequences only. Part of the clones is absent; in the studies checked, under half of the shortfall reflects unresolved V genes, and no reason is known for the rest. The sample table shows roughly 76,000 clones, and roughly 91% are seen once. The ten biggest clones cover under 1.5% of the sample. Sequencing was done on a sample of PBMCs or T cells enriched from blood (not recorded which). These receptors all come from a woman aged 50 to 60 with acute COVID-19.

V gene TRBV5-6 combines with J gene TRBJ2-3; D is perhaps TRBD2 (5 bases). The CDR3 is 16 residues long. V lost 0 bases and J 5 bases, leaving 16 bases between the germline ends. Germline V gene data show CDR1 as SGHDT and CDR2 as YYEEEE. The CDR3 DNA sequence: TGTGCCAGCAGCTTGGGGACTCAAAGTGTGGTAGATACGCAGTATTTT. Translated, it gives CASSLGTQSVVDTQYF.

The chain has TRBV4-1 and TRBJ2-7, with D possibly matching TRBD2 (5 bases). Deletions cut 4 bases from V and 2 bases from J, with 12 bases between. The CDR3 length is 14 residues. CDR1 is MGHRA, CDR2 YSYEKL, per germline. The CDR3 loop reads CASSRTGPPYEQYF. DNA of the CDR3: TGCGCCAGCAGCCGGACTGGACCTCCCTACGAGCAGTACTTC.

The V gene is TRBV7-2, the J gene TRBJ2-1; 12 bases agree with TRBD2. CDR1 is SGHTA and CDR2 is FQGNSA in the germline V gene. The CDR3 contains 16 residues. V was pared by 5 bases and J by 7 bases, with 9 bases of the junction left unmatched. In DNA, the CDR3 is TGTGCCAGCAGCGCCTGGACTAGCGGGACGGGTAATGAGCAGTTCTTC. Translation: CASSAWTSGTGNEQFF.

Judged by abundance, this clone is medium-sized (0.01 to 0.1%). The chain is built from TRBV14 and TRBJ2-7; D is ambiguous. The length of the CDR3 is 17 residues. Germline V gene lookup returns CDR1 SGHDN and CDR2 FVKESK. V was trimmed by 1 base and J by 3 bases, leaving 19 bases between them. Here the CDR3 reads CASSQVPPGSRIYEQYF. CDR3 coding DNA: TGTGCCAGCAGCCAAGTACCTCCCGGGTCTCGTATCTACGAGCAGTACTTC.

This clone was counted only a few times. This sequence joins TRBV9 and TRBJ2-5; 9 nucleotides match TRBD1. V was clipped by 4 bases and J by 5 bases; unmatched bases: 12. There are 16 residues in the CDR3. Germline CDR1 SGDLS, CDR2 YYNGEE. CDR3 residues: CASSSPGQGGHETQYF. In DNA, the CDR3 is TGTGCCAGCAGCTCCCCGGGACAGGGTGGGCACGAGACCCAGTACTTC.

The J gene is TRBJ2-1, the V gene TRBV5-4; D gene uncertain. The CDR3 runs to 13 residues. Trimming cost V 4 bases and J 0 bases, with 5 bases left between them. The germline CDR1 and CDR2 sequences are SGHNT and YYREEE (reference sequence). The CDR3 region is CASSLSSYNEQFF. CDR3 bases: TGTGCCAGCAGCCTTAGCTCCTACAATGAGCAGTTCTTC. Together with reference TRBV5-4 and TRBJ2-1, the CDR3 gives the full variable domain: ETGVTQSPTHLIKTRGQQVTLRCSSQSGHNTVSWYQQALGQGPQFIFQYYREEENGRGNFPPRFSGLQFPNYSSELNVNALELDDSALYLCASSLSSYNEQFFGPGTRLTVL.

The genes are TRBV6-5 and TRBJ1-2; no definite D call. V lost 2 bases to trimming and J lost 2 bases, with 12 bases between them. The germline CDR1 and CDR2 sequences are MNHEY and SVGAGI. CDR3 length: 15 amino acids. The CDR3 reads CASSYSDGGNYGYTF. CDR3 nucleotides: TGTGCCAGCAGTTACAGCGACGGAGGGAACTATGGCTACACCTTC.

CDR3 in amino acids: CASSQDSGTRYGYTF. The CDR3, as DNA: TGTGCCAGCAGCCAAGATTCAGGGACACGTTATGGCTACACCTTC. The chain recombines TRBV3-1 (or the pseudogene TRBV3-2) with TRBJ1-2, with TRBD1 as a possible D gene (6 bases). The CDR3 totals 15 residues. The germline V gene encodes CDR1 LGHDT and CDR2 YNNKEL (reference sequence). V shed 0 bases and J shed 5 bases, with 13 bases lying between them.

The CDR3 here is CASSVGAGGTDTQYF. The CDR3 coding sequence is TGTGCCAGCAGCGTAGGAGCGGGAGGGACAGATACGCAGTATTTT. The V gene is TRBV9, the J gene TRBJ2-3; 10 bases fit TRBD2. Germline V gives CDR1 SGDLS, CDR2 YYNGEE. The J segment lost 3 bases and the V segment lost 0 bases, leaving 1 base of the junction unmatched. The CDR3 consists of 15 residues.

In this sample, this clone turned up a few times. This sequence joins TRBV30 and TRBJ1-1; no firm D call. Germline-derived CDR1 and CDR2 are GTSNPN and SVGIG (reference sequence). The CDR3 is made up of 10 amino acids. V lost 8 bases to trimming and J lost 11 bases, with 15 bases between them. CDR3 sequence: CAGARGWAFF. Here the CDR3 DNA reads TGTGCCGGTGCACGGGGATGGGCTTTCTTT.

V and J are TRBV6-5 and TRBJ1-1; the match to TRBD1 covers 7 bases. Germline values: CDR1 MNHEY, CDR2 SVGAGI. This CDR3 has 15 residues. V dropped 2 bases and J dropped 8; count of bases not matched to a gene: 11. CDR3 coding DNA: TGTGCCAGCAGTTACGACGTACAGGGGCGCCTAGAAGCTTTCTTT. The encoded protein is CASSYDVQGRLEAFF.

The J gene is TRBJ1-2, the V gene TRBV2; D is perhaps TRBD1 (6 bases). The CDR3 is 14 residues long. Trimming cost V 6 bases and J 2 bases, with 13 bases left between them. Germline CDR1 SNHLY, CDR2 FYNNEI. The chain's CDR3 is CASRTGGLNYGYTF. In nucleotides, the CDR3 is TGTGCCAGCAGGACAGGTGGGCTCAACTATGGCTACACCTTC.

The chain joins TRBV12-3 or TRBV12-4 to TRBJ1-2; a weak D match, TRBD1 (5 bases). This CDR3 is built from 13 residues. The V end was cut by 6 bases, the J end by 1 base, with 9 bases between. The CDR3 DNA is TGTGCCAGCAGCCAACAGGTTAACTATGGCTACACCTTC. This gives the protein CASSQQVNYGYTF.

The genes are TRBV6-5 and TRBJ2-2, with TRBD2 matching over 7 bases. Germline CDR1 and CDR2: MNHEY and SVGAGI. This CDR3 spans 15 amino acids. The ends lost 7 bases at V and 6 bases at J; junction bases unmatched: 11. CDR3 sequence (DNA): TGTGCCAGCACCGCTAATGCGGGAGTTGCCGGGGAGCTGTTTTTT. It encodes CASTANAGVAGELFF.

The chain uses TRBV18 and TRBJ2-6; no definite D call. The germline V gene has CDR1 KGHSH and CDR2 LQKENI. The CDR3 sequence is 14 residues long. Trimming cost V 5 bases and J 0 bases, with 5 bases left between them. The CDR3 reads CASSSSSGANVLTF. The CDR3 nucleotides are TGTGCCAGCTCATCTAGCTCTGGGGCCAACGTCCTGACTTTC.

J is TRBJ2-7 and V is TRBV2; D possibly corresponds to TRBD2 (5 bases). Germline V lookup: CDR1 SNHLY, CDR2 FYNNEI. This CDR3 has 15 amino acids. V dropped 4 bases and J dropped 5 bases, with 18 bases sitting between them. CDR3 loop: CASSGFDTKRDEQYF. CDR3 coding DNA: TGTGCCAGCAGTGGTTTCGACACTAAGAGGGACGAGCAGTACTTC.

The chain recombines TRBV9 with TRBJ2-7, with TRBD2 matching 13 bases. V lost 3 bases to trimming and J lost 11 bases; unmatched junction nucleotides: 5. Germline V gene data show CDR1 as SGDLS and CDR2 as YYNGEE. The CDR3 has 13 amino acids. The CDR3: CASSGLAGGQEYF. The DNA of the CDR3 is TGTGCCAGCAGCGGACTAGCGGGAGGTCAGGAGTACTTC.

The table lists this clone with a few counts. The V gene is TRBV18, the J gene TRBJ2-5; tentatively, D is TRBD1 (6 bases). V was shortened by 3 bases and J by 5 bases, with 10 bases between the two germline ends. Germline CDR1 and CDR2: KGHSH and LQKENI. The CDR3 extends over 13 amino acids. As DNA, the CDR3 is TGTGCCAGCTCACCTCGGACAGCGGAGACCCAGTACTTC. This gives the protein CASSPRTAETQYF.

The chain links TRBV1 to TRBJ2-1; the D call of TRBD2 is as the table states it, not checked on the DNA. TRBV1 is flagged as a pseudogene. This CDR3 has 19 amino acids. The CDR3 DNA reads TGCACCAGCAGCCAAGATCGAGGGGCCCGGGAGGACTCCTACAATGAGCAGTTCTTC. As protein: CTSSQDRGAREDSYNEQFF.

This clone came up a few times. In DNA, the CDR3 is TGTGCCAGCAGTTTAAAAGGAGGGAACACAGATACGCAGTATTTT. Amino acid sequence: CASSLKGGNTDTQYF. V is TRBV27 and J is TRBJ2-3, with D possibly matching TRBD2 (6 bases). V dropped 2 bases and J dropped 2 bases, with 11 bases sitting between them. The length of the CDR3 is 15 residues. Germline lookup yields CDR1 MNHEY and CDR2 SMNVEV (reference sequence).

The chain joins TRBV6-5 to TRBJ1-6, with D possibly matching TRBD1 (6 bases). The CDR3 is made up of 13 amino acids. Germline CDR1 MNHEY, CDR2 SVGAGI. V lost 8 bases, J lost 4 bases, and 9 bases lay in between. The CDR3 sequence is CASLGTYNSPLHF. In DNA form, the CDR3 reads TGTGCCAGCCTCGGGACATATAATTCACCCCTCCACTTT.

The gene calls are TRBV6-5 and TRBJ1-2, with TRBD1 as a possible D gene (5 bases). Germline CDR1 is MNHEY and CDR2 is SVGAGI. Trimming shortened V by 4 bases and J by 4 bases, and 10 bases separated the two germline ends. The CDR3 has 13 amino acids. As DNA, the CDR3 is TGTGCCAGCAGTTGGGGGGTGAGCTATGGCTACACCTTC. This gives the protein CASSWGVSYGYTF.

V is TRBV11-2 and J is TRBJ1-2; D is undetermined. Trimming took off 6 bases at V and 7 bases at J, with 27 bases between the two ends. CDR3 length equals 17 residues. Per the germline V gene, CDR1 is SGHAT and CDR2 is FQNNGV. The CDR3 here is CASSIAGEGPPSSGYTF. CDR3 in DNA: TGTGCCAGCAGTATAGCGGGAGAAGGGCCCCCTTCGAGTGGCTACACCTTC.

The J gene is TRBJ1-2, the V gene TRBV2, with 9 bases lining up with TRBD1. The trim removed 5 bases at V and 4 bases at J, leaving 2 bases unmatched. This CDR3 region has 13 residues. Per germline, CDR1 SNHLY and CDR2 FYNNEI. The CDR3 protein is CASSPGQGYGYTF. In DNA form, the CDR3 reads TGTGCCAGCAGTCCGGGACAGGGCTATGGCTACACCTTC. The full variable domain, its missing parts supplied by reference TRBV2 and TRBJ1-2, is EPEVTQTPSHQVTQMGQEVILRCVPISNHLYFYWYRQILGQKVEFLVSFYNNEISEKSEIFDDQFSVERPDGSNFTLKIRSTKLEDSAMYFCASSPGQGYGYTFGSGTRLTVV.

In its sample, this clone was seen once. This sequence joins TRBV3-1 (or the pseudogene TRBV3-2) and TRBJ1-1; 8 bases align to TRBD1. Germline V gene lookup returns CDR1 LGHDT and CDR2 YNNKEL (reference sequence). The CDR3 length is 16 residues. V was clipped by 0 bases and J by 4 bases; unmatched bases: 7. CDR3 sequence reads: CASSQDPAGGGTEAFF. The CDR3 region has the DNA TGTGCCAGCAGCCAAGATCCGGCAGGGGGCGGCACTGAAGCTTTCTTT.

V gene TRBV7-8 combines with J gene TRBJ1-1, with 7 nucleotides matching TRBD1. Germline CDR1 reads SGHVS; CDR2 reads FQNEAQ. This CDR3 is 16 amino acids long. After removal of 4 bases from V and 5 bases from J, the junction contained 13 bases not matched to a gene. The CDR3 bases are TGTGCCAGCAGCTCCGACAGGGAAAACGGTGAGACTGAAGCTTTCTTT. It encodes CASSSDRENGETEAFF. The full variable domain, completed using reference TRBV7-8 and TRBJ1-1, is GAGVSQSPRYKVAKRGQDVALRCDPISGHVSLFWYQQALGQGPEFLTYFQNEAQLDKSGLPSDRFFAERPEGSVSTLKIQRTQQEDSAVYLCASSSDRENGETEAFFGQGTRLTVV.

V gene TRBV19 combines with J gene TRBJ1-6; 7 nucleotides line up with TRBD1. V gave up 7 bases and J gave up 6 bases; unmatched junction bases: 9. The CDR3 runs to 15 residues. Germline V gene data show CDR1 as LNHDA and CDR2 as SQIVND (reference sequence). As DNA, the CDR3 is TGTGCCAGTACCTCGAGGGGGACAGTTAATTCACCCCTCCACTTT. Protein product: CASTSRGTVNSPLHF.

The chain combines TRBV19 with TRBJ1-2; 8 positions agree with TRBD1. Germline values: CDR1 LNHDA, CDR2 SQIVND (reference sequence). After removal of 7 bases from V and 3 bases from J, the junction contained 4 bases not matched to a gene. This CDR3 is 13 amino acids long. CDR3 nucleotide sequence: TGTGCCAGTACCCAGGGACAGGACTATGGCTACACCTTC. Encoded protein: CASTQGQDYGYTF.